Listed here are 14 T cell receptor beta chains from one sample, sequenced in a study of beta chain features in type 1 diabetes. The isolated RNA, all of it, was reverse transcribed, so expressed TCRB transcripts were what got sequenced. Sequencing used immunoSEQ multiplex PCR; TCRdb keeps in-frame clones, though not all of them. Counted here are hundreds of thousands of clones, 30% occurring once; the ten biggest clones make up about 0.065%. The sequenced sample consisted of naive CD4+ T cells from blood. These receptors were taken from a man between 18 and 35 years old in good health.

Concerning this clone: A much more abundant neighbour one base away suggests this may be a read error. V usage is TRBV9 and J usage is TRBJ1-3, with unresolved D. The CDR3 runs to 14 residues. The V gene's germline CDR1 is SGDLS and CDR2 YYNGEE. The CDR3 reads CARSASGSRDTIYF. CDR3 sequence (DNA): TGTGCCCGCAGCGCATCAGGTTCGAGGGACACCATATATTTT.

This chain links TRBV7-9 with TRBJ2-1, with no clear D. Germline V gene sequence: CDR1 SEHNR, CDR2 FQNEAQ (reference sequence). The CDR3 covers 11 residues. V gave up 5 bases and J gave up 9 bases, with 8 bases separating them. DNA of the CDR3: TGTGCCAGCAGCCCCCGGATTGAGCAGTTCTTC. Translation: CASSPRIEQFF.

The chain links TRBV29-1 to TRBJ2-5; D possibly corresponds to TRBD1 (6 bases). The germline gives CDR1 SQVTM, CDR2 ANQGSEA. The V gene lost 7 bases and the J gene lost 5 bases, with 11 bases spanning the gap. The CDR3 is made up of 11 amino acids. CDR3 residues: CSGDRSETQYF. Here the CDR3 DNA reads TGCAGCGGTGACAGGTCCGAGACCCAGTACTTC.

In this sample, this clone turned up a few times. The chain combines TRBV7-2 with TRBJ2-3, with D tentatively TRBD2 (6 bases). Trimming took off 4 bases at V and 2 bases at J, with 10 bases between the two ends. The CDR3 runs 14 residues. CDR1 and CDR2 from the germline V gene are SGHTA and FQGNSA. The CDR3 DNA reads as TGTGCCAGCAGCTCTAGCGCCCCCACAGATACGCAGTATTTT. This gives the protein CASSSSAPTDTQYF.

V gene TRBV4-2 combines with J gene TRBJ2-1, with D tentatively TRBD2 (6 bases). V gave up 3 bases and J gave up 0 bases, with 21 bases separating them. Germline V gene data show CDR1 as LGHNA and CDR2 as YNFKEQ. The CDR3 has 19 residues. DNA for the CDR3: TGTGCCAGCAGCCAGGACACTCCCCAAGGGAGGAGCTCCTACAATGAGCAGTTCTTC. This encodes CASSQDTPQGRSSYNEQFF.

The chain is built from TRBV30 and TRBJ2-5, with D uncertain. The germline V gene has CDR1 GTSNPN and CDR2 SVGIG (reference sequence). Trimming took off 3 bases at V and 3 bases at J, with 2 bases between the two ends. CDR3 size: 10 residues. The CDR3 DNA reads as TGTGCCTGGAGGGAAGAGACCCAGTACTTC. It translates to CAWREETQYF. The full variable domain, with the rest looked up from reference TRBV30 and TRBJ2-5, is SQTIHQWPATLVQPVGSPLSLECTVEGTSNPNLYWYRQAAGRGLQLLFYSVGIGQISSEVPQNLSASRPQDRQFILSSKKLLLSDSGFYLCAWREETQYFGPGTRLLVL.

Only a few counts were recorded for this clone. V usage is TRBV7-7 and J usage is TRBJ2-1; 8 positions match TRBD1. The CDR3 contains 16 residues. Germline CDR1 reads SSHAT; CDR2 reads FNYEAQ (reference sequence). CDR3 region: CASSQGALTTYNEQFF. DNA of the CDR3: TGTGCTAGCTCTCAGGGGGCCCTAACCACCTACAATGAGCAGTTCTTC.

There are a few counts of this clone. The rearrangement joins TRBV19 to TRBJ2-7; D is perhaps TRBD2 (6 bases). V shed 6 bases and J shed 0 bases, with 12 bases lying between them. Germline CDR1 is LNHDA and CDR2 is SQIVND (reference sequence). The CDR3 extends over 14 amino acids. CDR3 in amino acids: CASREWGGSYEQYF. The CDR3, as DNA: TGTGCCAGTAGAGAGTGGGGAGGCTCCTACGAGCAGTACTTC.

This clone came up a few times. The chain links TRBV7-9 to TRBJ2-1, with D possibly being TRBD2 (6 bases). CDR3 length equals 10 residues. Looked up from germline, CDR1 is SEHNR and CDR2 is FQNEAQ (reference sequence). V was cut by 8 bases and J by 10 bases, with 9 bases left in between. CDR3 sequence (DNA): TGTGCCAGCGGAGGAGGGGAGCAGTTCTTC. Translating it yields CASGGGEQFF.

This clone came up a few times. The chain is built from TRBV6-4 and TRBJ1-1; D gene unclear. The germline gives CDR1 MRHNA, CDR2 SNTAGT. The CDR3 runs to 13 residues. V lost 9 bases to trimming and J lost 1 base, with 12 bases between them. CDR3 sequence (DNA): TGTGCCAGTCGTCTCGAGGCGAACACTGAAGCTTTCTTT. This gives the protein CASRLEANTEAFF.

This clone has just a few counts. The chain couples TRBV25-1 to TRBJ2-5; D not certain. Trimming pared 3 bases from V and 5 bases from J, leaving 4 bases between. Germline V gives CDR1 MGHDK, CDR2 SYGVNS. The CDR3 is made up of 11 amino acids. DNA of the CDR3: TGTGCCAGCAGTGATATCGAGACCCAGTACTTC. Its translation: CASSDIETQYF.

The rearrangement uses TRBV28 and TRBJ2-3; either TRBD1 or TRBD2 may supply D (5 bases each). The CDR3 sequence is 14 residues long. V lost 8 bases and J lost 0, with 12 bases in between. The germline gives CDR1 MDHEN, CDR2 SYDVKM. The CDR3 loop is CASSGTESTDTQYF. The CDR3 DNA follows: TGTGCCAGCTCCGGGACGGAGAGCACAGATACGCAGTATTTT.

The chain employs TRBV7-9 and TRBJ2-2; D is possibly TRBD2 (6 bases). There are 14 residues in the CDR3. Germline assignment: CDR1 SEHNR and CDR2 FQNEAQ (reference sequence). V lost 5 bases to trimming and J lost 4 bases, with 11 bases between them. DNA for the CDR3: TGTGCCAGCAGCGCCGTCGGGGGCACCGGGGAGCTGTTTTTT. This encodes CASSAVGGTGELFF.

The chain employs TRBV2 and TRBJ2-7, with TRBD1 as a possible D gene (6 bases). CDR3 length: 15 amino acids. V was trimmed by 6 bases and J by 0 bases, leaving 15 bases between them. Germline V gives CDR1 SNHLY, CDR2 FYNNEI. CDR3 protein: CASRGQLIYSYEQYF. DNA for the CDR3: TGTGCCAGCAGAGGACAGTTGATTTACTCCTACGAGCAGTACTTC. Full variable domain (rest looked up from reference TRBV2 and TRBJ2-7): EPEVTQTPSHQVTQMGQEVILRCVPISNHLYFYWYRQILGQKVEFLVSFYNNEISEKSEIFDDQFSVERPDGSNFTLKIRSTKLEDSAMYFCASRGQLIYSYEQYFGPGTRLTVT.